This TCR beta chain was obtained from a study of T cells in Graves' hyperthyroidism and ophthalmopathy (dated by TCRdb to 2018 to 2020). Regarding the research as a whole: Peripheral blood samples were taken at the time of initial diagnosis, prior to any treatment. A discovery cohort of about 95 patients, roughly 43 with Graves' ophthalmopathy and approximately 55 with stable Graves' hyperthyroidism, was used to find distinguishing TCR V-J signatures. Prospective prediction of ophthalmopathy was tested in an independent validation cohort of fewer than 20 hyperthyroidism patients and some 17 patients who later progressed to ophthalmopathy. For training and testing, the 100 or so patients in the discovery cohort were randomly divided in a 7:3 ratio. In addition, the study compared T-cell repertoires in thyroid tissue and in blood from roughly 6 Graves' hyperthyroidism patients. After sampling, hyperthyroidism patients received methimazole starting at 30 mg daily, and ophthalmopathy patients received high-dose intravenous methylprednisolone. The paper reports TCR Vbeta CDR3 sequencing of approximately 130 peripheral blood samples: fewer than 50 ophthalmopathy, about 75 hyperthyroidism and 17 progressor patients.

Summary of the overall study and its limitations: Blood samples also contained most of the expanded thyroid clonotypes (frequency above 0.001), which suggests that blood repertoires may reflect thyroid immune responses. No statistical method was used to fix the sample size in advance, and group allocation was not hidden from the investigators. In cross-validation, a model built on a 13 V-J signature told ophthalmopathy apart from stable hyperthyroidism with under 90% sensitivity and 81% to 82% specificity, and in testing the same model reached 80%/75%. During validation, the model predicted progression to ophthalmopathy a median of roughly six months ahead of onset, with almost 71% sensitivity and 72% to 80% specificity.

Spanning cysteine to phenylalanine, the CDR3 consists of 17 amino acids. Of the read, only the CDR3 DNA is kept; its 51 bases are in frame from base 1. Trimmed from V: 1 base; trimmed from J: 0 bases; junction bases lacking a gene match: 5. CDR1 is given as SGHNT and CDR2 as YENEEA, both from the germline V gene. TCR beta CDR3 regions were amplified from RNA transcripts. For the first round of RT-PCR on the TCR CDR3, the HTBI primer set was used together with the Qiagen OneStep RT-PCR kit. Libraries were constructed in a second round of multiplex PCR, after which size selection and purification were carried out. The libraries were sequenced on an Illumina HiSeq2000 using paired-end 100 bp reads. As for the original processing: SOAPnuke was used to process the raw data, throwing out any read that contained adapters or uncalled bases, had a mean Phred below 15, or lacked an exact constant-primer or identifier match. COPE v1.2.5 was used to merge high-quality paired reads, and clonotypes were defined as unique nucleotide sequences. MiTCR v1.1 was used to align the clonotypes against IMGT TRBV, TRBD and TRBJ reference segments. Analysis was restricted to V-J combinations with a frequency above 0.0001, which covered 98% to 99.2% of repertoires. The TCS score was defined as F50 (clonal expansion) divided by E x V (chaos), with BLOSUM62-based TCRdist calculated between CDR3 peptides within each V-J. Welch's t-statistics and random forest reduced 450 to 600 V-J features to 13, which were used in a naive Bayes classifier (R e1071). Using fastp at Q25 and MiXCR, TCRdb reprocessed the public reads and kept productive beta chains. One record per CDR3 amino acid sequence lists the most common genes and DNA. These V and J calls derive from TCRdb rather than the authors' analysis. The sample table holds around 420,000 distinct CDR3 sequences, of which 15% to 19% were seen once. The ten most abundant clones make up 7.7% of the sample.

In its sample, this clonotype was seen many times. No cognate antigen has been identified for it. Base qualities are not at hand, and no much larger clone is one base apart. A patient counted as having stable Graves' hyperthyroidism if no progression to ophthalmopathy occurred over 18 months of follow-up. Hyperthyroidism patients were aged 18 to 65 years and newly diagnosed, with disease duration of less than 2 months. Any patient with an uncontrolled infection, another autoimmune disease, pregnancy or lactation was excluded. Diagnoses relied on clinical symptoms, serum thyroxine and TRAb, thyroid ultrasound and orbital computed tomography. PBMCs were separated from 7.5 to 10 ml of fresh peripheral blood using Ficoll-Paque density gradient centrifugation. Trizol reagent was used to extract total RNA, and RNA quality was then checked on an Agilent 2100 Bioanalyzer.

Recombination linked TRBV11-3 to TRBJ2-2, with 7 bases matching TRBD1. The clonotype was recovered from a woman under 30 with Graves' hyperthyroidism. Sample: blood. The DNA sequence is TGTGCCAGCAGCTTAGGGTGGGACAGACCGAACACCGGGGAGCTGTTTTTT. The encoded protein is CASSLGWDRPNTGELFF.